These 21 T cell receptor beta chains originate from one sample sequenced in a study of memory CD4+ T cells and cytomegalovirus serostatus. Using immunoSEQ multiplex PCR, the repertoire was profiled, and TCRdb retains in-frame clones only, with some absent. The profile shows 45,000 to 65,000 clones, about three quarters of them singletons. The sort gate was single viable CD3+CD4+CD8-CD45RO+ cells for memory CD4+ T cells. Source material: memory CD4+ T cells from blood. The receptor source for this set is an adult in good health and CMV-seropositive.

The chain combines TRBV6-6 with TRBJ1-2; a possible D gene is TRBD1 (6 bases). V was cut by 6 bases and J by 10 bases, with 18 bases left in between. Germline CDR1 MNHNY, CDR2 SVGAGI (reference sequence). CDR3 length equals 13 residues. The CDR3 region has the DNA TGTGCCAGCAGCGATCAGGGGCCCCTTACCTACACCTTC. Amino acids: CASSDQGPLTYTF.

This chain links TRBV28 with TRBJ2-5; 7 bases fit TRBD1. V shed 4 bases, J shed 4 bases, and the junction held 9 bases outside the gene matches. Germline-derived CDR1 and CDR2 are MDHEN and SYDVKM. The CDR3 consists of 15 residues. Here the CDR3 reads CASSSLQGSRETQYF. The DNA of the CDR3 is TGTGCCAGCAGTTCACTACAGGGGTCACGAGAGACCCAGTACTTC.

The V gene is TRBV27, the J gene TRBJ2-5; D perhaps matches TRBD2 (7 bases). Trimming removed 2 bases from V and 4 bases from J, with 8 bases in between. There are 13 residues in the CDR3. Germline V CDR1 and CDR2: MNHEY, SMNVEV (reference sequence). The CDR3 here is CASSLRGAETQYF. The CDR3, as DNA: TGTGCCAGCAGTTTACGGGGGGCAGAGACCCAGTACTTC.

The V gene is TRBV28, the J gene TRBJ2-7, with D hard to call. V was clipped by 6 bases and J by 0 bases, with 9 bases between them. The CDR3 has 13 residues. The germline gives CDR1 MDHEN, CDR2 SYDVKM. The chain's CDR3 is CASRLTSSYEQYF. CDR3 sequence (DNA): TGTGCCAGCAGATTGACAAGCTCCTACGAGCAGTACTTC.

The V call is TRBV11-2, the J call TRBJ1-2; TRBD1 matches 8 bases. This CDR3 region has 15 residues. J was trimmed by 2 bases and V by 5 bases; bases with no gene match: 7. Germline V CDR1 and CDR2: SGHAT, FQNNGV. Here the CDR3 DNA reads TGTGCCAGCAGCGATTTCCGGGACAGGAACTATGGCTACACCTTC. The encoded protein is CASSDFRDRNYGYTF.

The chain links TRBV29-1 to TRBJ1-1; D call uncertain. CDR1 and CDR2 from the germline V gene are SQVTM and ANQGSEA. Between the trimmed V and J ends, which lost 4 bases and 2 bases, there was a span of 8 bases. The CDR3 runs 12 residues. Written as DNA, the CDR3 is TGCAGCGTTGGGAGGGCCAACACTGAAGCTTTCTTT. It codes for CSVGRANTEAFF.

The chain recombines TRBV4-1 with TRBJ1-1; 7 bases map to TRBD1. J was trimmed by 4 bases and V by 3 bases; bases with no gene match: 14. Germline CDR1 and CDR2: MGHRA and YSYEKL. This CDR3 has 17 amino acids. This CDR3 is CASSQKGIAGGPTEAFF. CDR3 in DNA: TGCGCCAGCAGCCAGAAGGGGATTGCAGGGGGTCCCACTGAAGCTTTCTTT.

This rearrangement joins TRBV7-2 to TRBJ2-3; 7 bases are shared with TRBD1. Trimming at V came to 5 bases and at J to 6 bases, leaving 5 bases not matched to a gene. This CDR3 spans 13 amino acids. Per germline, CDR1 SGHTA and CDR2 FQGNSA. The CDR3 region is CASSLDRADTQYF. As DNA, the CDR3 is TGTGCCAGCAGCCTTGACAGGGCGGATACGCAGTATTTT.

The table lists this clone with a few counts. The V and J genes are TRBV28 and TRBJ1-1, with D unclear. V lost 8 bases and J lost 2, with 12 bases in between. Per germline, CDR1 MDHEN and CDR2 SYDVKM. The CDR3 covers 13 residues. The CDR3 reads CASVARDNTEAFF. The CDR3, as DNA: TGTGCCAGCGTGGCCAGAGATAACACTGAAGCTTTCTTT.

In nucleotides, the CDR3 is TGTGCCAGCAGCCGCCGCGGGGCCAATCAGCCCCAGCATTTT. This codes for CASSRRGANQPQHF. The chain has TRBV5-6 and TRBJ1-5; D may be TRBD1 (5 bases). The CDR3 is made up of 14 amino acids. The germline gives CDR1 SGHDT, CDR2 YYEEEE. V lost 4 bases and J 3 bases, leaving 11 bases between the germline ends. The full variable domain, its missing parts supplied by reference TRBV5-6 and TRBJ1-5, is DAGVTQSPTHLIKTRGQQVTLRCSPKSGHDTVSWYQQALGQGPQFIFQYYEEEERQRGNFPDRFSGHQFPNYSSELNVNALLLGDSALYLCASSRRGANQPQHFGDGTRLSIL.

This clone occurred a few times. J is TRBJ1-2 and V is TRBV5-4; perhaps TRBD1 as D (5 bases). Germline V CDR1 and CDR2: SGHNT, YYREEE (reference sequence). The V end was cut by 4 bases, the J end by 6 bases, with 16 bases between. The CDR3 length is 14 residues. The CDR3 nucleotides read TGTGCCAGCAGCACCCCCACCCCAGGGCATGGCTACACCTTC. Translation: CASSTPTPGHGYTF.

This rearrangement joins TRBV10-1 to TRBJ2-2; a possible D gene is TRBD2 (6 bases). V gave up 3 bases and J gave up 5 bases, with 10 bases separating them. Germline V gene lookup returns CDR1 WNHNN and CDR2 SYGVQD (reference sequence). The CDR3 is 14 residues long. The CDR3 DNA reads TGCGCCAGCAGTGATCGAGCGGGTACCGGGGAGCTGTTTTTT. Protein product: CASSDRAGTGELFF.

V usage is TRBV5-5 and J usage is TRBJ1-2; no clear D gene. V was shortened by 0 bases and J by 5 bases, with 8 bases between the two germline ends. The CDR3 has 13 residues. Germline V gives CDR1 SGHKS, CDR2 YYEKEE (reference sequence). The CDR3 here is CASSLAGGYGYTF. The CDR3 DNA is TGTGCCAGCAGCTTGGCCGGAGGGTATGGCTACACCTTC.

The CDR3 is CASSLGQFQETQYF. Here the CDR3 DNA reads TGTGCCAGCAGCTTAGGGCAGTTTCAAGAGACCCAGTACTTC. The chain has TRBV7-8 and TRBJ2-5, with D unresolved. Germline CDR1 SGHVS, CDR2 FQNEAQ. This CDR3 is 14 amino acids long. Trimming cost V 1 base and J 2 bases, with 8 bases left between them.

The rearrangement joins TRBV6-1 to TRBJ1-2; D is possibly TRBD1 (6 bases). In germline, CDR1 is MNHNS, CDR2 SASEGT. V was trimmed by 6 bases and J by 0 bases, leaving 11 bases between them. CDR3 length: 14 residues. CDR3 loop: CASSKGGANYGYTF. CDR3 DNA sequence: TGTGCCAGCAGCAAGGGGGGAGCTAACTATGGCTACACCTTC.

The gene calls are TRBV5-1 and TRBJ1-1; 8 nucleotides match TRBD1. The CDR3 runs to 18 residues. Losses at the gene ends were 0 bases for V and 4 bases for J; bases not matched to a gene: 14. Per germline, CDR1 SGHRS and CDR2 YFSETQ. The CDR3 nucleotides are TGCGCCAGCAGCTTGGGGAGGACAGGGATCGGGCGGGGCACTGAAGCTTTCTTT. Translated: CASSLGRTGIGRGTEAFF.

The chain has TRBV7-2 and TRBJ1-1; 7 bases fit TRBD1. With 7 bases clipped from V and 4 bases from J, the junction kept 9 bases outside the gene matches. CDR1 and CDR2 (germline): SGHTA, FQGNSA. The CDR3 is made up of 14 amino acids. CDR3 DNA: TGTGCCAGCAATGACAGGGTAGGGACCACTGAAGCTTTCTTT. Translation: CASNDRVGTTEAFF.

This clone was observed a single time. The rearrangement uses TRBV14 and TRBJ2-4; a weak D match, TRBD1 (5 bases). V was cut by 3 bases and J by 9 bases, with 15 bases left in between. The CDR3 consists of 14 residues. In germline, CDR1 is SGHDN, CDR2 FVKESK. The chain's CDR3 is CASSHGDSLGIQYF. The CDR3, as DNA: TGTGCCAGCAGCCATGGAGACAGTTTAGGCATTCAGTACTTC.

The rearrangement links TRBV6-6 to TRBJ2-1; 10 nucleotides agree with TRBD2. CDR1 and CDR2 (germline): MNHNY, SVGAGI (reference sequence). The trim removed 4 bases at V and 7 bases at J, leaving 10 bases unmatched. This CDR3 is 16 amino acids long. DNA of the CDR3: TGTGCCAGCAGTTCAGGGATAGCGGGGGGCCTAAATGAGCAGTTCTTC. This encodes CASSSGIAGGLNEQFF.

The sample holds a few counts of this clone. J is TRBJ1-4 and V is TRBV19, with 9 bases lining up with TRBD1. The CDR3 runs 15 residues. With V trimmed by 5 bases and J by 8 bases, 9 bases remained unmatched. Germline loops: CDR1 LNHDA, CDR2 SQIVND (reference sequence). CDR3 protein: CASSQLDRGAEKLFF. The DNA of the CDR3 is TGTGCCAGTAGTCAACTGGACAGGGGTGCGGAAAAACTGTTTTTT. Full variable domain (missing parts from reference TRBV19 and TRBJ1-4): DGGITQSPKYLFRKEGQNVTLSCEQNLNHDAMYWYRQDPGQGLRLIYYSQIVNDFQKGDIAEGYSVSREKKESFPLTVTSAQKNPTAFYLCASSQLDRGAEKLFFGSGTQLSVL.

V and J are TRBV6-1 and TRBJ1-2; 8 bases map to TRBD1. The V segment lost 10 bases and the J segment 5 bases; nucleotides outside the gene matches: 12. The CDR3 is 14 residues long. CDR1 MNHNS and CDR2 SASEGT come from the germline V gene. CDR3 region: CATSMTQGAYGYTF. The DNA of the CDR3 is TGTGCCACCTCAATGACCCAGGGGGCGTATGGCTACACCTTC.